Listed here is a single T cell receptor beta chain. V was shortened by 5 bases and J by 5 bases, with 19 bases between the two germline ends. Per germline, CDR1 MNHEY and CDR2 SVGAGI. The CDR3 spans 15 residues. The sample comes from a study of blood T cell repertoires in COVID-19. As processed by the authors: Nucleated cell number was recorded as an estimate derived from reference gene primer amplification. Some clones are missing from TCRdb's copy, which holds only in-frame ones; the method was immunoSEQ multiplex PCR. Clonal size and the V and J genes are those of that table, whereas D and trimming came from the DNA. The sample has roughly 200,000 clones; roughly 83% are singletons.

The chain combines TRBV6-5 with TRBJ2-7; the D gene is possibly TRBD2 (6 bases). The sequencing sample was made of PBMCs or T cells enriched from blood (not recorded which). The clonotype originates from a man aged 35 to 55 with acute COVID-19. Here the CDR3 DNA reads TGTGCCAGCAGTCATGGAGGGCTAGCGTCTCACGAGCAGTACTTC. Encoded protein: CASSHGGLASHEQYF.